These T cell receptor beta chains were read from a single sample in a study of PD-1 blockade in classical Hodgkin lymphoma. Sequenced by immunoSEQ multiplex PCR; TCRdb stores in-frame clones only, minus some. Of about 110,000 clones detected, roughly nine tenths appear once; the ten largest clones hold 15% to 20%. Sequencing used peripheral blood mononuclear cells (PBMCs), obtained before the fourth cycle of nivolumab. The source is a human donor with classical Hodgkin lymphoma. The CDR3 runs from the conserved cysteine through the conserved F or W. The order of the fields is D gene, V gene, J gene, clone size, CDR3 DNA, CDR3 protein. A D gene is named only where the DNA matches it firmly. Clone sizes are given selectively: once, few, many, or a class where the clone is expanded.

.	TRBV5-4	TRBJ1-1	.	TGTGCCAGCACTCCCCCCCGGGCCGCGAACACTGAAGCTTTCTTT	CASTPPRAANTEAFF
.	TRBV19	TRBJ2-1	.	TGTGCCAGTAGTATTGACTCCTACAATGAGCAGTTCTTC	CASSIDSYNEQFF
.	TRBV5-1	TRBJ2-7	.	TGCGCCAGCAGATCGCACAGGGCGCGCGAGCAGTACTTC	CASRSHRAREQYF
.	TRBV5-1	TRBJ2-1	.	TGCGCCAGCAGATCCGGGACTCTTCGGTTCTTC	CASRSGTLRFF
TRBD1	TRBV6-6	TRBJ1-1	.	TGTGCCAGCAGTTCCACAGACAGGGCGACTGAAGCTTTCTTT	CASSSTDRATEAFF
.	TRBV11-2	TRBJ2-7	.	TGTGCCAGCAGCTTAGGCGTGGGACAATACTACGAGCAGTACTTC	CASSLGVGQYYEQYF
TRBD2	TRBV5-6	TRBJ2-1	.	TGTGCCAGCAGCGCCCTGCGAAGGAGCGGGAGCTACAATGAGCAGTTCTTC	CASSALRRSGSYNEQFF
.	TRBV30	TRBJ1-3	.	TGTGCCTGGAGCGCCGACCGAGTCTCTGGAAACACCATATATTTT	CAWSADRVSGNTIYF
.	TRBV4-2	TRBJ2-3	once	TGTGCCAGCAGCCAAGATGAGTCAAGGGCAGATACGCAGTATTTT	CASSQDESRADTQYF
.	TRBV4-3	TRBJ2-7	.	TGCGCCAGCAGCCAAGATCAGGGGAGCTCCTACGAGCAGTACTTC	CASSQDQGSSYEQYF
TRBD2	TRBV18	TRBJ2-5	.	TGTGCCAGCTCACCACGAGCGGGAGGGGCAGAGACCCAGTACTTC	CASSPRAGGAETQYF
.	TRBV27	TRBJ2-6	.	TGTGCCAGCAGTTTAGATGGCTCAGTAGGGGCCAACGTCCTGACTTTC	CASSLDGSVGANVLTF
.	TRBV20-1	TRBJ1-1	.	TGCAGTGCTAGCCGGGCCCCTGAAGCTTTCTTT	CSASRAPEAFF
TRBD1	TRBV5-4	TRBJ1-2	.	TGTGCCAGCAGCTTGGCCGGGACAGGGTACTATGGCTACACCTTC	CASSLAGTGYYGYTF
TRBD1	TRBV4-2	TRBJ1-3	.	TGTGCCAGCAGCCCGGGACAGGGTATAAACACCATATATTTT	CASSPGQGINTIYF
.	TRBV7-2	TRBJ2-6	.	TGTGCCAGCAGCTTAGAGGCCTCTAGCTCTGGGGCCAACGTCCTGACTTTC	CASSLEASSSGANVLTF
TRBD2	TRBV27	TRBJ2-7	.	TGTGCCAGCAGACCAACCGGGGGGTTCGAGCAGTACTTC	CASRPTGGFEQYF
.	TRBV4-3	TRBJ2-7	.	TGCGCCAGCAGCCAAGATAGGCAGAGCTACGAGCAGTACTTC	CASSQDRQSYEQYF
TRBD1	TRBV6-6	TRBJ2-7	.	TGTGCCAGCAGTTACCCAGGGGGCGAGCAGTACTTC	CASSYPGGEQYF
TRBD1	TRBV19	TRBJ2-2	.	TGTGCCAGTAGTCAACAGGGGGTAGCCGGGGAGCTGTTTTTT	CASSQQGVAGELFF
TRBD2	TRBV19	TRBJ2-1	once	TGTGCCAGTCGATCACTAGCGGGAGATACCAATGAGCAGTTCTTC	CASRSLAGDTNEQFF
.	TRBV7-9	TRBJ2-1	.	TGTGCCAGCAGCTTTCAGGACTCGGACAATGAGCAGTTCTTC	CASSFQDSDNEQFF
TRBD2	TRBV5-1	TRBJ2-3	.	TGCGCCAGCAGCTTGGGACGACTAGCGGGAGGTACCACAGATACGCAGTATTTT	CASSLGRLAGGTTDTQYF
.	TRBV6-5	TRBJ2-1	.	TGTGCCAGCAGTTATTCGTCCTTGGATGAGCAGTTCTTC	CASSYSSLDEQFF
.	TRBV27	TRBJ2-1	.	TGTGCCAGCAGTTGGGGTGGGGACCCTGCCTACAATGAGCAGTTCTTC	CASSWGGDPAYNEQFF
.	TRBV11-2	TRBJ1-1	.	TGTGCCAGCAGCTTAGAGGTAGGAATGACTGAAGCTTTCTTT	CASSLEVGMTEAFF
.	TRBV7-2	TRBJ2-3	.	TGTGCCATACGAGGGGCAGCAGATACGCAGTATTTT	CAIRGAADTQYF
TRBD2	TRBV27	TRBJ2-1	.	TGTGCCAGCAGTCCCTTGGGGGTGGCGGGACTACTCTACAATGAGCAGTTCTTC	CASSPLGVAGLLYNEQFF
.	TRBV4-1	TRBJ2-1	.	TGCGCCAGCTCGGGGTCTGACTCCCTGAGCTCCTACAATGAGCAGTTCTTC	CASSGSDSLSSYNEQFF
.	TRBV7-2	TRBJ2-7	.	TGTGCCAGCAGCCAAGGAGGGTTGCAGGTCTACGAGCAGTACTTC	CASSQGGLQVYEQYF
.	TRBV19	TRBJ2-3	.	TGTGCCAGTAGTACCTCAGTCCGGGGTGGAACGCAGTATTTT	CASSTSVRGGTQYF
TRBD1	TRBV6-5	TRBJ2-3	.	TGTGCCAGCAGTGGCACAGGGGCGGGTACGCAGTATTTT	CASSGTGAGTQYF
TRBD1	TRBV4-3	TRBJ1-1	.	TGCGCCAGCAGCTCGCCGGGACAGTACACTGAAGCTTTCTTT	CASSSPGQYTEAFF
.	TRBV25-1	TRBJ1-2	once	TGTGCCAGCAGTCGGGGCAACTATGGCTACACCTTC	CASSRGNYGYTF
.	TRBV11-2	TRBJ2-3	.	TGTGCCAGCAGCCCGGAGCGGACACCTAGCACAGATACGCAGTATTTT	CASSPERTPSTDTQYF
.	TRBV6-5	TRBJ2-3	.	TGTGCCAGCCGTCGGGTGGGCACAGATACGCAGTATTTT	CASRRVGTDTQYF
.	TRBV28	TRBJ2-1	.	TGTGCCAGCAGTTTAGCGGGAACTGCCTACAATGAGCAGTTCTTC	CASSLAGTAYNEQFF
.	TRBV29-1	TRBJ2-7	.	TGCAGCGTGGGGGGAGCGAGCCACGAGCAGTACTTC	CSVGGASHEQYF
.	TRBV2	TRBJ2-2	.	TGTGCCAGCATTTTTGGTCAGGGACACACCGGGGAGCTGTTTTTT	CASIFGQGHTGELFF
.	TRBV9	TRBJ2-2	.	TGTGCCAGCAGCGCGAACAGAGCGGAAAACACCGGGGAGCTGTTTTTT	CASSANRAENTGELFF
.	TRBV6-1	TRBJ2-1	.	TGTGCCAGCAGTGAGCGGGGCCCCAACAATGAGCAGTTCTTC	CASSERGPNNEQFF
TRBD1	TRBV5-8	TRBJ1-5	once	TGTGCCGGCACCACAGGGACAGGGATTAATCAGCCCCAGCATTTT	CAGTTGTGINQPQHF
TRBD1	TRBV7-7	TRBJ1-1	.	TGTGCCAGCAGTTTGACAGGGGGAACTGAAGCTTTCTTT	CASSLTGGTEAFF
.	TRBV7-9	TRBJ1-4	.	TGTGCCAGCAGCTTTGGGCTGAACCCAACTAATGAAAAACTGTTTTTT	CASSFGLNPTNEKLFF
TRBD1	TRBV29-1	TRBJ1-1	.	TGCAGCGCTGGGGACAGGACGAACACTGAAGCTTTCTTT	CSAGDRTNTEAFF
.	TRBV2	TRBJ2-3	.	TGTGCCAGCAGGCGAGCGGCTCGCACAGATACGCAGTATTTT	CASRRAARTDTQYF
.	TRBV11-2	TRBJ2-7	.	TGTGCCAGCAGCTTAGGGACCGGCGGCCAGAGCTCCTACGAGCAGTACTTC	CASSLGTGGQSSYEQYF
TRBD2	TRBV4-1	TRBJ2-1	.	TGCGCCAGCAGCCAAGGGTGGCTAGCGGGGTTCAATGAGCAGTTCTTC	CASSQGWLAGFNEQFF
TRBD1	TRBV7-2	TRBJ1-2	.	TGTGCCAGCAGCTTAGGCGGGACAGGGCAAGCGGGCGGCTACACCTTC	CASSLGGTGQAGGYTF
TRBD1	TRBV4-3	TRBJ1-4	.	TGCGCCAGCAGCCAAGATCACCCGGGACAGGCGGGTGAAAAACTGTTTTTT	CASSQDHPGQAGEKLFF
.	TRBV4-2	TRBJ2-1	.	TGTGCCAGCAGCCAAGAACTAGCCTCCTACAATGAGCAGTTCTTC	CASSQELASYNEQFF
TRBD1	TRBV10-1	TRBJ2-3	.	TGCGCCAGCAGCCGACAGGGGATCACAGATACGCAGTATTTT	CASSRQGITDTQYF
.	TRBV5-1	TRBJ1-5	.	TGCGCCAGCAGCTTGGACGGCTGGAGATATCAGCCCCAGCATTTT	CASSLDGWRYQPQHF
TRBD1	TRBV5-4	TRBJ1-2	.	TGTGCCAGCAGCTTGGTCAGGGGGGACTATGGCTACACCTTC	CASSLVRGDYGYTF
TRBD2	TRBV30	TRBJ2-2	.	TGTGCCTGCACTAGCGGAAGCTCGAACACCGGGGAGCTGTTTTTT	CACTSGSSNTGELFF
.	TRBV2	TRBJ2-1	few	TGTGCCAGCAGGGGGGACTCGTTAAATGAGCAGTTCTTC	CASRGDSLNEQFF
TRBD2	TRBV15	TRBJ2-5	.	TGTGCCACCAGCAGAGGACGGATACTAGCGGACTATTTCCAAGAGACCCAGTACTTC	CATSRGRILADYFQETQYF
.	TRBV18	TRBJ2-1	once	TGTGCCAGCTCACCCACCAGCGGGTCGGGCGATGAGCAGTTCTTC	CASSPTSGSGDEQFF